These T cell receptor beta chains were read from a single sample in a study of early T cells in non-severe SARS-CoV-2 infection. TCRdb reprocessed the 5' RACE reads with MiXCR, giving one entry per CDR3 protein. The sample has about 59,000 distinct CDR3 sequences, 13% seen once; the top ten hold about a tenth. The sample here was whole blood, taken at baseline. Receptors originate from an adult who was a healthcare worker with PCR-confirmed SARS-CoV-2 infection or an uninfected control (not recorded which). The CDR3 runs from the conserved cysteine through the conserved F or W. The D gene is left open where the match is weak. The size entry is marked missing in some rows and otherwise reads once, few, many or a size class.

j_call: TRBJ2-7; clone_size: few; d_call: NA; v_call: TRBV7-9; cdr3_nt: TGTGCCAGCAGCCCTGGTCGAGCCTACGAGCAGTACTTC; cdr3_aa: CASSPGRAYEQYF
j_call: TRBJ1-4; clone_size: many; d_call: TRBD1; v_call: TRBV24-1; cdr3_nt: TGTGCCACCAGTGGACAGGGAGATGAAAAACTGTTTTTT; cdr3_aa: CATSGQGDEKLFF
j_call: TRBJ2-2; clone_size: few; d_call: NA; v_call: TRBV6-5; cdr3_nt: TGTGCCAGCAGATTCCTCAGGGAAGCCGGGGAGCTGTTTTTT; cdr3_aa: CASRFLREAGELFF
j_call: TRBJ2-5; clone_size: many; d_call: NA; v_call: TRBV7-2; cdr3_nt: TGTGCCAGCAGCGGGGGGACGCTGGAGGAGACCCAGTACTTC; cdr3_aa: CASSGGTLEETQYF
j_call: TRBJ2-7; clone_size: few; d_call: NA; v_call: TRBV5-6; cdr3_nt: TGTGCCAGCAGCTTAGAATACGAGCAGTACTTC; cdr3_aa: CASSLEYEQYF
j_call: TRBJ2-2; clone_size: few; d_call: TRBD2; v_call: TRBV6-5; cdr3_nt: TGTGCCAGCAGTACCCCGGGGAGGGCACCGGGGATTCACTTTTTT; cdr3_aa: CASSTPGRAPGIHFF
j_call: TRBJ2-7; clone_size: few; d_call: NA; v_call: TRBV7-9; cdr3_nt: TGTGCCAGCAGCTTGGAGAAATACGAGCAGTACTTC; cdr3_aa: CASSLEKYEQYF
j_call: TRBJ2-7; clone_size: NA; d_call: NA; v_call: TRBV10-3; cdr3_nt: TGTGCCATCAACTCGGACAGCTCCTACGAGCAGTACTTC; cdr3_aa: CAINSDSSYEQYF
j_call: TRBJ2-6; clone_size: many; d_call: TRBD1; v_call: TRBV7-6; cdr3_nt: TGTGCCAGCAGCTCCGGGACAGGGAGACCTGGGGCCAACGTCCTGACTTTC; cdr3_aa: CASSSGTGRPGANVLTF
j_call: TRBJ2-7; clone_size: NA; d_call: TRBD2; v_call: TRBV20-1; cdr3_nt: TGCAGTGCCCCGGGACTAGCGGGAGTGACCTACGAGCAGTACTTC; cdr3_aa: CSAPGLAGVTYEQYF
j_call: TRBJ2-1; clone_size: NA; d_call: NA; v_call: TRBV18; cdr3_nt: TGTGCCAGCTCACGCCGGGACTTCTCCTACAATGAGCAGTTCTTC; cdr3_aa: CASSRRDFSYNEQFF
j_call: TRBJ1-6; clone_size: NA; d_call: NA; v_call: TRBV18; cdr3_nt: TGTGCCAGCTCGCTAGGATCGGGATCACCCCTCCACTTT; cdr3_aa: CASSLGSGSPLHF
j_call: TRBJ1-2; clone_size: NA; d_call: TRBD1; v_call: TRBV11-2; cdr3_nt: TGTGCCAGCAGCTCGGGACAGGGGATGTATGGCTACACCTTC; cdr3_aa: CASSSGQGMYGYTF
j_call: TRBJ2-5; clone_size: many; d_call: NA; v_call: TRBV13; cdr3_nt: TGTGCCAGCAGCTTTTCAGGGGGGCTAGAGACCCAGTACTTC; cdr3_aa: CASSFSGGLETQYF
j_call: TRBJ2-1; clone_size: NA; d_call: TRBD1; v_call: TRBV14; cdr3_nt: TGTGCCAGCAGCCACCTACAGGGGTCCTACAATGAGCAGTTCTTC; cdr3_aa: CASSHLQGSYNEQFF
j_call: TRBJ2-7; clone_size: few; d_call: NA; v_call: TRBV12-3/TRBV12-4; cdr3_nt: TGTGCCAGCAGTCGGACCCCCTACGAGCAGTACTTC; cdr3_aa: CASSRTPYEQYF
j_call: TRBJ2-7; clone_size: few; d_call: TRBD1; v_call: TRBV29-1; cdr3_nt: TGCAGCGCCTCAACAGGGGCCTACGAGCAGTACTTC; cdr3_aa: CSASTGAYEQYF
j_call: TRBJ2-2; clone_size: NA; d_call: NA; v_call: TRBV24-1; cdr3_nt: TGTGCCACCAGTGATGCGGGGACGAACACCGGGGAGCTGTTTTTT; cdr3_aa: CATSDAGTNTGELFF
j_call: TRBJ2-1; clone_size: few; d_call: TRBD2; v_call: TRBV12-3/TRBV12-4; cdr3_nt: TGTGCCAGCAGCCTGACTAGCGCTTCATCCAATGAGCAGTTCTTC; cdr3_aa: CASSLTSASSNEQFF
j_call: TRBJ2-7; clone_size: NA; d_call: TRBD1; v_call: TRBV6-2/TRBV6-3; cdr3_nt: TGTGCCAGCGGGACAGGGGGCCACGAGCAGTACTTC; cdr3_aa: CASGTGGHEQYF
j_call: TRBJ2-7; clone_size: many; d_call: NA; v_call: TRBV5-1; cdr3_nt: TGCGCCAGCAGCTTGGGTAAGGGGTACGAGCAGTACTTC; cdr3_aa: CASSLGKGYEQYF
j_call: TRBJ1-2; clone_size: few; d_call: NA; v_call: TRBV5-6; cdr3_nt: TGTGCCAGCAGCTTCCTGGGAAAGGACTATGGCTACACCTTC; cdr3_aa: CASSFLGKDYGYTF
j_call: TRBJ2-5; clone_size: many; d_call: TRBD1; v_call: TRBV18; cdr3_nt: TGTGCCAGCTCACCCCCGGGACAGAGAGAGACCCAGTACTTC; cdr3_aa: CASSPPGQRETQYF
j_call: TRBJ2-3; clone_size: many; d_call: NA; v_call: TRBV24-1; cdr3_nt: TGTGCCACCAGTGATTCTCTGACAGATACGCAGTATTTT; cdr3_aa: CATSDSLTDTQYF
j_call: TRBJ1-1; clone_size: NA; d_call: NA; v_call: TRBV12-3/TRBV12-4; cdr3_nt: TGTGCCAGCAGTTTTGGCCCCTACACTGAAGCTTTCTTT; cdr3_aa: CASSFGPYTEAFF
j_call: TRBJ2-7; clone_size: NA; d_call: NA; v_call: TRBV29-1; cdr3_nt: TGCAGCGTTGAAGATTTGACGGAGAGCTACGAGCAGTACTTC; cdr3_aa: CSVEDLTESYEQYF
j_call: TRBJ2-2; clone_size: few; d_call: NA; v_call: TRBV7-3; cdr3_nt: TGTGCCAGCAGGTGGAACACCGGGGAGCTGTTTTTT; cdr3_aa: CASRWNTGELFF
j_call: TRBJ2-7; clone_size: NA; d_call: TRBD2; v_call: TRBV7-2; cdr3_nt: TGTGCCAGCAGCCCGACTAGCCACGAGCAGTACTTC; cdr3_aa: CASSPTSHEQYF
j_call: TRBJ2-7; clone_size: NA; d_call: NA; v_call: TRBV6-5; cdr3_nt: TGTGCCAGCAGTTACTCGAGCGGCCCGGCGAGGGAGCAGTACTTC; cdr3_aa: CASSYSSGPAREQYF
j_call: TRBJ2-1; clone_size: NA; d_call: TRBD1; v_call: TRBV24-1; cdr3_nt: TGTGCCACCAGTGGCAGGGGGTCCTACAATGAGCAGTTCTTC; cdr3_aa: CATSGRGSYNEQFF
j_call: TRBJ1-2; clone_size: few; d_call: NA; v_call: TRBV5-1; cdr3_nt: TGCGCCAGCAGCGGGTCGACAGGCTTGTTAGGCTACACCTTC; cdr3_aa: CASSGSTGLLGYTF
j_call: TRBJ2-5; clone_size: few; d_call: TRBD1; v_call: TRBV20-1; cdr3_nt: TGCAGTGCTAGATTCCAGGGGGCAGGAGAGACCCAGTACTTC; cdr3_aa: CSARFQGAGETQYF
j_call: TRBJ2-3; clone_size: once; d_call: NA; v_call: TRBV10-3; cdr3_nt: TGTGCCATCAGTCAAGACAGGATTTTAGATACGCAGTATTTT; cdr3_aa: CAISQDRILDTQYF
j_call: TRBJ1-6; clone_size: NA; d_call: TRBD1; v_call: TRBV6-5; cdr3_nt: TGTGCCAGCAGTTACGACAGGGGTAATTCACCCCTCCACTTT; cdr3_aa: CASSYDRGNSPLHF